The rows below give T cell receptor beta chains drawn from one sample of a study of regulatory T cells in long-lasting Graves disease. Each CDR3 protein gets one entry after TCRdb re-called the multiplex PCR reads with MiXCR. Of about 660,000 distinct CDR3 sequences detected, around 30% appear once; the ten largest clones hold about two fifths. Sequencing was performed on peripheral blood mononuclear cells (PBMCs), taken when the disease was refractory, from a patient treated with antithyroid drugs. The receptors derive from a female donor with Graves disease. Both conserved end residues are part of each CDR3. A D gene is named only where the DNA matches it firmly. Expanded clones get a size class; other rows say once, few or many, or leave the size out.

cdr3_aa: CASSDPQGDKNIQYF
cdr3_nt: TGTGCCAGCAGTGACCCCCAGGGGGACAAAAACATTCAGTACTTC
clone_size: NA
j_call: TRBJ2-4
v_call: TRBV25-1
d_call: TRBD1

cdr3_aa: CSVEGSRYEQYF
cdr3_nt: TGCAGCGTTGAGGGTTCCCGCTACGAGCAGTACTTC
clone_size: few
j_call: TRBJ2-7
v_call: TRBV29-1
d_call: NA

cdr3_aa: CASSTDRGANEKLFF
cdr3_nt: TGTGCCAGCAGCACCGACAGGGGCGCTAATGAAAAACTATTTTTT
clone_size: NA
j_call: TRBJ1-4
v_call: TRBV7-9
d_call: TRBD1

cdr3_aa: CASSGFGRGMVVGYTF
cdr3_nt: TGTGCCAGCAGCGGTTTCGGTCGGGGTATGGTAGTTGGCTACACCTTC
clone_size: few
j_call: TRBJ1-2
v_call: TRBV13
d_call: NA

cdr3_aa: CASSIAQPEKPEAFF
cdr3_nt: TGTGCCAGTAGTATAGCCCAGCCGGAGAAACCTGAAGCTTTCTTT
clone_size: NA
j_call: TRBJ1-1
v_call: TRBV19
d_call: NA

cdr3_aa: CASSEGMGRSYSNQPQHF
cdr3_nt: TGTGCCAGCAGTGAAGGAATGGGCAGAAGCTATAGCAATCAGCCCCAGCATTTT
clone_size: NA
j_call: TRBJ1-5
v_call: TRBV6-1
d_call: NA

cdr3_aa: CASSPPGGINQPQHF
cdr3_nt: TGTGCCAGCTCACCACCCGGGGGCATCAATCAGCCCCAGCATTTT
clone_size: NA
j_call: TRBJ1-5
v_call: TRBV18
d_call: NA

cdr3_aa: CASSTSLTGIGYTF
cdr3_nt: NA
clone_size: many
j_call: TRBJ1-2
v_call: TRBV28
d_call: NA

cdr3_aa: CSARASGRFPSYEQYF
cdr3_nt: TGCAGTGCTAGAGCTAGCGGGAGGTTTCCATCCTACGAGCAGTACTTC
clone_size: few
j_call: TRBJ2-7
v_call: TRBV20-1
d_call: TRBD2

cdr3_aa: CASSLMGLAGVVETQYF
cdr3_nt: TGTGCCAGCAGCTTAATGGGACTAGCGGGAGTCGTTGAGACCCAGTACTTC
clone_size: many
j_call: TRBJ2-5
v_call: TRBV11-2
d_call: TRBD2

cdr3_aa: CASSYYQGGTEAFF
cdr3_nt: TGTGCCAGCAGTTATTATCAGGGTGGCACTGAAGCTTTCTTT
clone_size: few
j_call: TRBJ1-1
v_call: TRBV6-2/TRBV6-3
d_call: NA

cdr3_aa: CASSFSRPGSPLHF
cdr3_nt: TGTGCCAGCAGTTTCAGCAGGCCAGGTTCACCCCTCCACTTT
clone_size: NA
j_call: TRBJ1-6
v_call: TRBV27
d_call: NA

cdr3_aa: CATSRDRISAQHF
cdr3_nt: TGTGCCACCAGCAGAGATCGGATATCGGCCCAGCATTTT
clone_size: NA
j_call: TRBJ1-5
v_call: TRBV15
d_call: NA

cdr3_aa: CSVEVLAGPKGELFF
cdr3_nt: TGCAGCGTTGAAGTACTAGCGGGGCCTAAAGGGGAGCTGTTTTTT
clone_size: NA
j_call: TRBJ2-2
v_call: TRBV29-1
d_call: TRBD2

cdr3_aa: CSARGGLAGVNEQFF
cdr3_nt: TGCAGTGCTAGAGGGGGACTAGCGGGAGTCAATGAGCAGTTCTTC
clone_size: NA
j_call: TRBJ2-1
v_call: TRBV20-1
d_call: TRBD2

cdr3_aa: CASSPDRGRLGETQYF
cdr3_nt: TGTGCCAGCAGCCCCGACAGGGGGCGATTAGGAGAGACCCAGTACTTC
clone_size: few
j_call: TRBJ2-5
v_call: TRBV7-9
d_call: TRBD1

cdr3_aa: CASSLGPLADQETQYF
cdr3_nt: TGTGCCAGCAGCCTAGGGCCCCTAGCGGACCAAGAGACCCAGTACTTC
clone_size: many
j_call: TRBJ2-5
v_call: TRBV11-1
d_call: TRBD2

cdr3_aa: CASSEEVWAAYEQYF
cdr3_nt: TGTGCCAGCAGTGAAGAGGTCTGGGCGGCCTACGAGCAGTACTTC
clone_size: NA
j_call: TRBJ2-7
v_call: TRBV2
d_call: NA

cdr3_aa: CASSVFSGGANANTGELFF
cdr3_nt: TGTGCCAGCAGTGTTTTCAGCGGGGGGGCTAATGCGAACACCGGGGAGCTGTTTTTT
clone_size: NA
j_call: TRBJ2-2
v_call: TRBV6-1
d_call: TRBD2

cdr3_aa: CASSWIGGNSPLHF
cdr3_nt: TGTGCCAGCAGTTGGATAGGTGGGAATTCACCCCTCCACTTT
clone_size: once
j_call: TRBJ1-6
v_call: TRBV28
d_call: NA

cdr3_aa: CASSLLTPTGATEAFF
cdr3_nt: TGTGCCAGCAGTTTATTAACCCCGACAGGGGCAACTGAAGCTTTCTTT
clone_size: NA
j_call: TRBJ1-1
v_call: TRBV27
d_call: TRBD1

cdr3_aa: CASSVQVVYGYTF
cdr3_nt: TGTGCCAGCTCTGTTCAGGTGGTCTATGGCTACACCTTC
clone_size: many
j_call: TRBJ1-2
v_call: TRBV28
d_call: NA

cdr3_aa: CASSMTGGRNGYTF
cdr3_nt: TGTGCCAGTAGTATGACCGGGGGCAGGAATGGCTACACCTTC
clone_size: few
j_call: TRBJ1-2
v_call: TRBV19
d_call: NA

cdr3_aa: CASSVMTGQGSYGYTF
cdr3_nt: TGTGCCAGCAGCGTAATGACCGGACAGGGAAGCTATGGCTACACCTTC
clone_size: NA
j_call: TRBJ1-2
v_call: TRBV9
d_call: TRBD1

cdr3_aa: CASSLVRTGNSYEQYF
cdr3_nt: TGTGCCAGCAGCTTGGTCCGGACAGGGAACTCCTACGAGCAGTACTTC
clone_size: few
j_call: TRBJ2-7
v_call: TRBV28
d_call: TRBD1

cdr3_aa: CASIQNPGNTIYF
cdr3_nt: TGTGCCAGCATTCAGAATCCTGGAAACACCATATATTTT
clone_size: NA
j_call: TRBJ1-3
v_call: TRBV28
d_call: NA

cdr3_aa: CASAVGPNTEAFF
cdr3_nt: TGTGCCAGCGCCGTTGGGCCGAACACTGAAGCTTTCTTT
clone_size: few
j_call: TRBJ1-1
v_call: TRBV12-3/TRBV12-4
d_call: NA

cdr3_aa: CATSVGTRDDEQFF
cdr3_nt: TGTGCCACCAGTGTAGGGACTAGAGACGATGAGCAGTTCTTC
clone_size: NA
j_call: TRBJ2-1
v_call: TRBV24-1
d_call: TRBD2

cdr3_aa: CASSYSPPLAGVGYEQYF
cdr3_nt: TGTGCCAGCAGTTACTCCCCTCCTTTGGCGGGAGTAGGGTACGAGCAGTACTTC
clone_size: few
j_call: TRBJ2-7
v_call: TRBV6-5
d_call: TRBD2

cdr3_aa: CASRDTGGTNSPLHF
cdr3_nt: TGTGCCAGCAGGGATACAGGGGGAACTAATTCACCCCTCCACTTT
clone_size: few
j_call: TRBJ1-6
v_call: TRBV25-1
d_call: TRBD1

cdr3_aa: CASSPSPGTYTNYEQYF
cdr3_nt: TGTGCCAGCAGTCCCTCCCCCGGGACTTATACGAACTACGAGCAGTACTTC
clone_size: NA
j_call: TRBJ2-7
v_call: TRBV2
d_call: NA

cdr3_aa: CASNLGQGGNSPLHF
cdr3_nt: TGTGCCAGCAACCTGGGACAGGGTGGTAATTCACCCCTCCACTTT
clone_size: few
j_call: TRBJ1-6
v_call: TRBV6-2/TRBV6-3
d_call: TRBD1

cdr3_aa: CTSSILRNTEAFF
cdr3_nt: TGTACCAGTAGTATTTTACGGAACACTGAAGCTTTCTTT
clone_size: NA
j_call: TRBJ1-1
v_call: TRBV19
d_call: NA

cdr3_aa: CASSTPLVGAGEKLFF
cdr3_nt: TGTGCCAGCAGTACCCCCTTGGTAGGGGCGGGCGAAAAACTGTTTTTT
clone_size: NA
j_call: TRBJ1-4
v_call: TRBV28
d_call: NA

cdr3_aa: CSARGPGTAEQYF
cdr3_nt: TGCAGTGCTAGAGGCCCCGGGACGGCAGAGCAGTACTTC
clone_size: few
j_call: TRBJ2-7
v_call: TRBV20-1
d_call: NA

cdr3_aa: CSAPDGGTLNTEAFF
cdr3_nt: TGCAGTGCACCCGACGGGGGGACCCTGAACACTGAAGCTTTCTTT
clone_size: NA
j_call: TRBJ1-1
v_call: TRBV20-1
d_call: NA

cdr3_aa: CASSSPTGSRSYNSPLHF
cdr3_nt: TGTGCCAGCAGTTCCCCTACAGGGTCCAGATCCTATAATTCACCCCTCCACTTT
clone_size: few
j_call: TRBJ1-6
v_call: TRBV12-3/TRBV12-4
d_call: NA

cdr3_aa: CASSSRVMGSPLHF
cdr3_nt: TGTGCCAGCAGTTCCAGGGTGATGGGTTCACCCCTCCACTTT
clone_size: NA
j_call: TRBJ1-6
v_call: TRBV28
d_call: NA

cdr3_aa: CASSSMDRGSNQPQHF
cdr3_nt: TGTGCCAGCAGCTCGATGGACAGGGGCAGCAATCAGCCCCAGCATTTT
clone_size: NA
j_call: TRBJ1-5
v_call: TRBV11-2
d_call: TRBD1

cdr3_aa: CSARTAGQGNQPQHF
cdr3_nt: TGCAGTGCTAGAACCGCGGGACAGGGCAATCAGCCCCAGCATTTT
clone_size: few
j_call: TRBJ1-5
v_call: TRBV20-1
d_call: TRBD1

cdr3_aa: CAISAGQTLNPGELFF
cdr3_nt: TGTGCCATCAGTGCCGGACAGACCCTTAACCCCGGGGAGCTGTTTTTT
clone_size: few
j_call: TRBJ2-2
v_call: TRBV10-3
d_call: NA

cdr3_aa: CASSQDLIPSSEAFF
cdr3_nt: TGTGCCAGCAGCCAAGATTTAATCCCAAGCTCTGAAGCTTTCTTT
clone_size: few
j_call: TRBJ1-1
v_call: TRBV3-1
d_call: NA

cdr3_aa: CASSLRGGTGELFF
cdr3_nt: TGTGCCAGCAGCCTCCGGGGGGGAACCGGGGAGCTGTTTTTT
clone_size: many
j_call: TRBJ2-2
v_call: TRBV2
d_call: TRBD2

cdr3_aa: CASSQGSGGGYTF
cdr3_nt: TGTGCCAGCAGCCAAGGGTCGGGAGGCGGCTACACCTTC
clone_size: NA
j_call: TRBJ1-2
v_call: TRBV3-1
d_call: NA

cdr3_aa: CASSIGRGGQEQYF
cdr3_nt: TGTGCCAGTAGTATAGGCCGGGGAGGGCAGGAGCAGTACTTC
clone_size: NA
j_call: TRBJ2-7
v_call: TRBV19
d_call: TRBD2

cdr3_aa: CASSVEGQGGSYGYTF
cdr3_nt: TGTGCCAGCAGCGTTGAGGGGCAGGGAGGGTCCTATGGCTACACCTTC
clone_size: many
j_call: TRBJ1-2
v_call: TRBV9
d_call: NA

cdr3_aa: CASGNGGGFGYTF
cdr3_nt: TGTGCTAGTGGCAATGGAGGGGGCTTTGGCTACACCTTC
clone_size: NA
j_call: TRBJ1-2
v_call: TRBV12-5
d_call: TRBD1